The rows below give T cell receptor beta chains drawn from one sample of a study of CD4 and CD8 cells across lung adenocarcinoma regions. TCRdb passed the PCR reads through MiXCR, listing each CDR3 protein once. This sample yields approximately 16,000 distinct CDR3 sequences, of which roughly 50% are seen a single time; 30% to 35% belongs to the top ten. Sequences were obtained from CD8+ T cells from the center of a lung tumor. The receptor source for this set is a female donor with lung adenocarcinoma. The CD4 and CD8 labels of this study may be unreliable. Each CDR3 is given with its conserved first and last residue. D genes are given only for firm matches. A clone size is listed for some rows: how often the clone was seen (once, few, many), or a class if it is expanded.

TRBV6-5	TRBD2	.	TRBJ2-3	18	CASSYGGGGVGSTDTQYF	TGTGCCAGCAGTTACGGGGGGGGGGGTGTGGGGAGCACAGATACGCAGTATTTT
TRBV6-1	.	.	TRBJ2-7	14	CASRGGGRQETQYF	TGTGCCAGCAGGGGGGGGGGGCGCCAAGAGACGCAGTACTTC
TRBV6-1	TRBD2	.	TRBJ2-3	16	CASRGSGGRDQDTQYF	TGTGCCAGCAGGGGGAGCGGGGGCCGAGACCAAGATACGCAGTATTTT
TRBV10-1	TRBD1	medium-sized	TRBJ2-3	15	CASSPGTGSTDTQYF	TGCGCCAGCAGCCCCGGGACAGGGTCCACAGATACGCAGTATTTT
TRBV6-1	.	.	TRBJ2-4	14	CASRGLCTKNTQYF	TGTGCCAGCAGAGGGCTCTGTACCAAAAACACTCAGTACTTC
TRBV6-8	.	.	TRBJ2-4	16	CASRVTGLSTTNIQYF	TGTGCCAGCCGCGTTACGGGGCTGTCAACCACAAACATTCAGTATTTC
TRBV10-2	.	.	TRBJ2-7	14	CASTPVGNAYEQYF	TGCGCCAGCACCCCGGTAGGAAACGCCTACGAGCAGTACTTC
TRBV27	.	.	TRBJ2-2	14	CASSTGGAAGELFF	TGTGCCAGCAGCACTGGAGGGGCCGCCGGGGAGCTGTTTTTT
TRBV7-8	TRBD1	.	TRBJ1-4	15	CASSPHDRGNEKLFF	TGTGCCAGCAGCCCTCATGACAGGGGTAATGAAAAACTGTTTTTT
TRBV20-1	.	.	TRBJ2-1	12	CSARVGDNEQFF	TGCAGTGCCCGTGTGGGGGACAATGAGCAGTTCTTC
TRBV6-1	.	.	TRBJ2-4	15	CASRSGLCAKNIQYF	TGTGCCAGCAGGTCGGGGCTGTGCGCCAAAAACATTCAGTACTTC
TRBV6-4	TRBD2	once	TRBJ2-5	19	CASINGGGHGAPGPETQYF	TGTGCCAGCATTAACGGGGGGGGGCATGGGGCCCCTGGCCCAGAGACCCAGTATTTC
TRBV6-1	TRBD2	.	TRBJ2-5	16	CASAGSGHRDQDTQYF	TGTGCCAGCGCGGGTAGCGGGCACCGAGACCAAGATACCCAGTACTTC
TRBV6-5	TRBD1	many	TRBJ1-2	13	CASSLQGANGYTF	TGTGCCAGCAGTCTACAGGGGGCCAATGGCTACACCTTC
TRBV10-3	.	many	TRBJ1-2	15	CAISEFGGRRYGYTF	TGTGCCATCAGTGAGTTCGGGGGACGGCGCTATGGCTACACCTTC
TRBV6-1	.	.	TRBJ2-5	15	CARGSGTSGRETQYF	TGTGCCAGGGGGTCCGGGACCAGCGGGCGAGAGACGCAGTATTTC
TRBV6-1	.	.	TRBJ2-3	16	CASSGIGRRAKDTQYF	TGTGCCAGCAGTGGTATCGGGCGCCGTGCCAAAGATACGCAGTACTTT
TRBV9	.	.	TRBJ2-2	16	CASSVTPPGNTGELFF	TGTGCCAGCAGCGTAACGCCGCCAGGGAACACCGGGGAGCTGTTTTTT
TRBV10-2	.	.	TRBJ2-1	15	CATTLIAFPYNEQFF	TGCGCCACTACGTTGATTGCTTTTCCCTACAATGAGCAGTTCTTC
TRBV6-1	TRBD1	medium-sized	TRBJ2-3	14	CAAQQGASGDTQYF	TGTGCCGCCCAACAGGGGGCATCGGGAGATACGCAGTATTTT
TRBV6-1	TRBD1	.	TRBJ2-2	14	CASDTGGDTGELFF	TGTGCCAGCGACACAGGGGGTGACACCGGGGAGCTGTTTTTT
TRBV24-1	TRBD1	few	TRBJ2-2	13	CATSGQGGGELFF	TGTGCCACCAGTGGACAGGGTGGCGGGGAGCTGTTTTTT
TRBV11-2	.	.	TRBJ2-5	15	CASSLGTPEKETQYF	TGTGCCAGCAGCTTAGGGACACCAGAAAAAGAGACCCAGTACTTC
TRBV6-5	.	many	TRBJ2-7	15	CASSLTPTGSYEQYF	TGTGCCAGCAGTTTAACCCCGACGGGCTCCTACGAGCAGTACTTC
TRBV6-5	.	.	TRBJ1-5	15	CASSSPRGGNQPQHF	TGTGCCAGCAGTTCGCCCAGGGGAGGCAATCAGCCCCAGCATTTT
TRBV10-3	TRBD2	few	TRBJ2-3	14	CAIGGSGSPDTQYF	TGTGCCATCGGGGGAAGCGGGAGCCCAGATACGCAGTATTTT
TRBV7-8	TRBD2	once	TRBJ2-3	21	CASSLAQRGRLAGGRADTQYF	TGTGCCAGCAGCTTAGCCCAAAGAGGGAGACTAGCGGGTGGTAGGGCAGATACGCAGTATTTT
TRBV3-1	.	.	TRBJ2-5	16	CASSQDFGSRQETQYF	TGTGCCAGCAGCCAAGATTTTGGTTCCCGACAAGAGACCCAGTACTTC
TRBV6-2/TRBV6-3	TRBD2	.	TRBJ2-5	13	CASGSTSGETQYF	TGTGCCAGCGGGTCGACTAGCGGAGAGACCCAGTACTTC
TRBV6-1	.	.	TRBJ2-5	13	CASSRDSLRTLNF	TGTGCCAGCAGTCGGGACTCCCTCCGGACCCTGAACTTC
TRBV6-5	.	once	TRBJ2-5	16	CASGYSGSGDQDTQYF	TGTGCCAGCGGGTACTCCGGGAGCGGAGACCAAGATACGCAGTATTTC
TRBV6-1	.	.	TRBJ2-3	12	CAGRGATNTQYF	TGTGCGGGCCGTGGAGCCACAAACACTCAGTACTTT
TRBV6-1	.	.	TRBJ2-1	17	CASSERPNRGRYNEQFF	TGTGCCAGCAGTGAACGACCAAATCGGGGGCGCTACAATGAGCAGTTCTTC
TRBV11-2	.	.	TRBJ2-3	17	CASSLGRTRRPPDTQYF	TGTGCCAGCAGCTTAGGTAGAACCCGGAGGCCCCCAGATACGCAGTATTTT
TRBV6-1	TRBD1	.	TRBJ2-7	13	CASSETGAYEQYF	TGTGCCAGCAGTGAGACAGGGGCCTACGAGCAGTACTTC
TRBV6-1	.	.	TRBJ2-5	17	CASSEGLAGPQEGTQYF	TGTGCCAGCAGTGAAGGACTGGCAGGCCCACAAGAAGGGACCCAGTACTTC
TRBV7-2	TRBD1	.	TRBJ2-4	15	CASSLTGGATDIQYF	TGTGCCAGCAGCCTAACAGGGGGCGCCACAGACATTCAGTACTTC
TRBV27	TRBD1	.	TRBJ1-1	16	CASSLFARDRVTEAFF	TGTGCCAGCAGTTTATTCGCCCGGGACAGGGTAACTGAAGCTTTCTTT
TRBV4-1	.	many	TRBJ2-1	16	CASSQVAGSSYNEQFF	TGCGCCAGCAGCCAAGTGGCGGGGAGCTCCTACAATGAGCAGTTCTTC
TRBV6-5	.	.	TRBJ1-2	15	CASSYTTGTNYGYTF	TGTGCCAGCAGTTACACTACCGGGACAAACTATGGCTACACCTTC
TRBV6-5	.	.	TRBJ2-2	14	CASSYGGRTGKQFF	TGTGCCAGCAGTTACGGTGGGAGAACCGGTAAGCAGTTTTTT
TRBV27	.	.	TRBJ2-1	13	CASSGSAEIKQFF	TGTGCCAGCAGTGGCTCGGCGGAGATAAAGCAGTTCTTC
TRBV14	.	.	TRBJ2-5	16	CASRGDGGRHPETQYF	TGTGCCAGCAGGGGAGATGGGGGCCGACACCCAGAGACCCAGTACTTT
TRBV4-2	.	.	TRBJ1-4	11	CASSSNEKLFF	TGTGCCAGCAGCTCGAATGAAAAACTGTTTTTT
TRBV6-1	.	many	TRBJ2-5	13	CASMRLGVETQYF	TGTGCCAGCATGAGGTTGGGGGTAGAGACCCAGTACTTC
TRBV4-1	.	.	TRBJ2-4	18	CASSQADAGRGATDTQYF	TGCGCCAGCAGCCAAGCAGACGCGGGGCGGGGAGCCACAGATACGCAGTACTTC
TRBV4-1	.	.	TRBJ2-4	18	CASSQGDAGRGAKNTQYF	TGCGCCAGCAGCCAAGGAGACGCGGGGCGGGGAGCCAAAAACACGCAGTACTTC
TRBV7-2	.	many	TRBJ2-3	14	CASSLSSRTDTQYF	TGTGCCAGCAGCCTAAGTTCCCGCACAGATACGCAGTATTTT
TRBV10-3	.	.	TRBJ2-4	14	CAGLEGGGQETQYF	TGTGCGGGGCTCGAGGGCGGGGGCCAAGAGACTCAGTACTTC
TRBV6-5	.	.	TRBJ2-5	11	CASSLWGAQYF	TGTGCCAGCAGTTTATGGGGGGCCCAGTACTTC
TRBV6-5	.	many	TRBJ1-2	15	CASSYSGQGNYGYTF	TGTGCCAGCAGTTACTCAGGCCAGGGAAACTATGGCTACACCTTC
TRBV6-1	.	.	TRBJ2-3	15	CASRGWGGRPDTQYF	TGTGCCAGCAGGGGTTGGGGGGGCAGGCCAGATACGCAGTATTTT
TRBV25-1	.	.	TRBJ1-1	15	CASSEFGVTNTEAFF	TGTGCCAGCAGTGAATTTGGCGTCACGAACACTGAAGCTTTCTTT
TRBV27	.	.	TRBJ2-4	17	CASVGGPAALAKNIQYF	TGTGCCAGCGTAGGGGGTCCCGCAGCTCTAGCCAAAAACATTCAGTACTTC